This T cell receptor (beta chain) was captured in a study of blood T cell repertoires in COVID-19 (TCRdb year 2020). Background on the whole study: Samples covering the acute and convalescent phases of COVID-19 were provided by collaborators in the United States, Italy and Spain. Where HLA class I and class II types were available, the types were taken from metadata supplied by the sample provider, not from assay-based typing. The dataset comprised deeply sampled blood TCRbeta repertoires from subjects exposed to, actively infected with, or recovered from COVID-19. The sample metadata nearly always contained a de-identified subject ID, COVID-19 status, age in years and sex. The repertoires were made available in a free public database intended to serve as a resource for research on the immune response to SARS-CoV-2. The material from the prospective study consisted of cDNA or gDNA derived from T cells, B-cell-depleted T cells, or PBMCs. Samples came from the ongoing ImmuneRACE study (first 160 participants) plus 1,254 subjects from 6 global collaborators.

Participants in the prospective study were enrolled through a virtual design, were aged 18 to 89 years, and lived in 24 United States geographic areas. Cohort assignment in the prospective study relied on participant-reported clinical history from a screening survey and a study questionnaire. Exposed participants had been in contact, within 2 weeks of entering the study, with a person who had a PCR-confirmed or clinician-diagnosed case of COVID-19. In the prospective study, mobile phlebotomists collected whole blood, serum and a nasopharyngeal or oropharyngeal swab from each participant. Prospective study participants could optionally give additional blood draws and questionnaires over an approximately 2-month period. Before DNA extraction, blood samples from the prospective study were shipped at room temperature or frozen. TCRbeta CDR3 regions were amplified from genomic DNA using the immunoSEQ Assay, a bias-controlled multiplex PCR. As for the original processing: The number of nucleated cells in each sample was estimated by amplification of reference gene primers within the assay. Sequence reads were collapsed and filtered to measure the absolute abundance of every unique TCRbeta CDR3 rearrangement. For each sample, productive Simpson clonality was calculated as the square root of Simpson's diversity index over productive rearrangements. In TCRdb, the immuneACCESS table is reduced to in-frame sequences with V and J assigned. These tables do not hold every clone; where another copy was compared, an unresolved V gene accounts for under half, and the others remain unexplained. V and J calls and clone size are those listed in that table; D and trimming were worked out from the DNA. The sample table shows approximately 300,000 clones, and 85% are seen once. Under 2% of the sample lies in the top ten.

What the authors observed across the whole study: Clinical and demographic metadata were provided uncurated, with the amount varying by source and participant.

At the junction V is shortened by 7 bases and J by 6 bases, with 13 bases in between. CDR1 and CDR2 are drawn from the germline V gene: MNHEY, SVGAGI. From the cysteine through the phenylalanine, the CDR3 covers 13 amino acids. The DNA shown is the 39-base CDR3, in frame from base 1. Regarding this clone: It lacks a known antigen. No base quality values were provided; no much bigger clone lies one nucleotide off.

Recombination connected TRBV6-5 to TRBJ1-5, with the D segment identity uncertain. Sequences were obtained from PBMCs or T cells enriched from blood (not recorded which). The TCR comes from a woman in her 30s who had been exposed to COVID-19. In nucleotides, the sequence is TGTGCCAGCACCCAGGTGGCGGGTCAGCCCCAGCATTTT. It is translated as CASTQVAGQPQHF.